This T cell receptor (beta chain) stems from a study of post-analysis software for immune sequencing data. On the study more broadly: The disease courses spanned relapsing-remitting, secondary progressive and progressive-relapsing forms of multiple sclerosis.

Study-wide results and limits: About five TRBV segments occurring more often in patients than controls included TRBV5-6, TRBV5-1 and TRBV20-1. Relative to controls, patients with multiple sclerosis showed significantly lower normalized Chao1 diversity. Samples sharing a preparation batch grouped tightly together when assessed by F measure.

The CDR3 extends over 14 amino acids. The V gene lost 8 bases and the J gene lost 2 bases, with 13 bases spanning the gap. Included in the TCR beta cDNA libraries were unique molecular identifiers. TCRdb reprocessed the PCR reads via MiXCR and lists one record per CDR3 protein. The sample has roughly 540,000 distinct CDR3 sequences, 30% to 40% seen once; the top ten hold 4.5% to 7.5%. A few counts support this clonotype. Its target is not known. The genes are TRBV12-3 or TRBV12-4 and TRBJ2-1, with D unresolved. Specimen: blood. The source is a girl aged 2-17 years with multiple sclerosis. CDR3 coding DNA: TGTGCCAGCGTGGGGTCTGGGCCCTACAATGAGCAGTTCTTC. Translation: CASVGSGPYNEQFF.